The present T cell receptor beta chain was sequenced within a study of T cells in localized non-small cell lung cancer. Notes on the study in general: Among the top 100 tumor clones, a median approximately 55 appeared in adjacent lung.

Worth noting for this clone: Its matching antigen is unknown.

Measured with immunoSEQ multiplex PCR; TCRdb has only the in-frame clones, and not every one. The sample shows 60,000 to 85,000 clones, around 85% of them seen only once. This clonotype was obtained from a male donor older than 55 with stage III squamous cell lung carcinoma. The material sequenced was peripheral blood, taken before any cancer treatment.

In DNA, the CDR3 is TGTGCCAGCCTCTGGGATCGGACAGGGGTCACCGGGGAGCTGTTTTTT. This sequence encodes CASLWDRTGVTGELFF. The chain combines TRBV2 with TRBJ2-2, with 9 bases identical to TRBD1. The trim removed 8 bases at V and 4 bases at J, leaving 11 bases unmatched. Germline assignment: CDR1 SNHLY and CDR2 FYNNEI. The CDR3 length is 16 residues.